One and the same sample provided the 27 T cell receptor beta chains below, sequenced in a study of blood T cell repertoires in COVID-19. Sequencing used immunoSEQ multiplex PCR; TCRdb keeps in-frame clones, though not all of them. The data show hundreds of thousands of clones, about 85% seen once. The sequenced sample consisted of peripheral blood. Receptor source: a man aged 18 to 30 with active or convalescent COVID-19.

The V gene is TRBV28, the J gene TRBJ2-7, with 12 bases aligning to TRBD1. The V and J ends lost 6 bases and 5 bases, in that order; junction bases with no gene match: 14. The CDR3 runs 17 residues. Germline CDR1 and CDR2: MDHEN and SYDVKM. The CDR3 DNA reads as TGTGCCAGCAGGTTAGGGACAGGGGGCCCTCTCTATAACGAGCAGTACTTC. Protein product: CASRLGTGGPLYNEQYF.

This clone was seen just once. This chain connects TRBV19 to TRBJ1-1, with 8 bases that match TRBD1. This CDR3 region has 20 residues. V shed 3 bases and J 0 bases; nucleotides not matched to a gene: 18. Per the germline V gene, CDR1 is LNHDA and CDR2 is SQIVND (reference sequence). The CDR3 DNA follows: TGTGCCAGTAGTATTTTTTCGTATAGGGCAGGGGGCTACCTGAACACTGAAGCTTTCTTT. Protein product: CASSIFSYRAGGYLNTEAFF.

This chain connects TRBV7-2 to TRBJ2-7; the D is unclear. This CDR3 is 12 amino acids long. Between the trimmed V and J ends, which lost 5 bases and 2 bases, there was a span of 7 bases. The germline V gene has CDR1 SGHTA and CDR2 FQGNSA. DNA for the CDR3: TGTGCCAGCAGCCGTACTACCTACGAGCAGTACTTC. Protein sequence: CASSRTTYEQYF.

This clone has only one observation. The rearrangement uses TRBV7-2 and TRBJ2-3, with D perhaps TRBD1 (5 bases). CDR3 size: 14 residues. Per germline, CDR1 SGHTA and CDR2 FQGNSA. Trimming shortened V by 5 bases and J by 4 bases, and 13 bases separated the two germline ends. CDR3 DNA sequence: TGTGCCAGCAGCCCAACCACAGGTTCAGATACGCAGTATTTT. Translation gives CASSPTTGSDTQYF. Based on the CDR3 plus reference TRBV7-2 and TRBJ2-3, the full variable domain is GAGVSQSPSNKVTEKGKDVELRCDPISGHTALYWYRQSLGQGLEFLIYFQGNSAPDKSGLPSDRFSAERTGGSVSTLTIQRTQQEDSAVYLCASSPTTGSDTQYFGPGTRLTVL.

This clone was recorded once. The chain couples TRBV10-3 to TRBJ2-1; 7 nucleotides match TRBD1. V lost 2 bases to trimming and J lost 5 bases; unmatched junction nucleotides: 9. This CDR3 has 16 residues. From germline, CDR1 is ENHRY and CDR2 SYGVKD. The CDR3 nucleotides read TGTGCCATCAGTGAGAGGCAGGGGGTGGTGGACAATGAGCAGTTCTTC. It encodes CAISERQGVVDNEQFF.

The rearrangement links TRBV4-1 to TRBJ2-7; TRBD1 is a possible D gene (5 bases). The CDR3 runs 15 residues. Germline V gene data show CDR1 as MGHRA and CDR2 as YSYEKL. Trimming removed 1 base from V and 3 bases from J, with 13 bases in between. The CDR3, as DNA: TGCGCCAGCAGCCAAGCGGCAGGGATTAACTACGAGCAGTACTTC. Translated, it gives CASSQAAGINYEQYF.

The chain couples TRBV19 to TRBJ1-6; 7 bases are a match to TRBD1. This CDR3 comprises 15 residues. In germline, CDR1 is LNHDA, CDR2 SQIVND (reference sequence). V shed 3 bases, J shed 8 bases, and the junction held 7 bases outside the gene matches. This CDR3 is CASSIFGQGDSPLHF. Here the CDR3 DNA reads TGTGCCAGTAGTATCTTTGGGCAGGGGGATTCACCCCTCCACTTT.

The CDR3 loop is CASSLEGQPNEKLFF. CDR3 nucleotides: TGCGCCAGCAGCTTGGAGGGACAGCCTAATGAAAAACTGTTTTTT. This sequence joins TRBV5-1 and TRBJ1-4, with TRBD1 matching 7 bases. Germline assignment: CDR1 SGHRS and CDR2 YFSETQ. V was pared by 0 bases and J by 3 bases, with 2 bases of the junction left unmatched. The CDR3 totals 15 residues. Supplemented by reference TRBV5-1 and TRBJ1-4, the full variable domain reads KAGVTQTPRYLIKTRGQQVTLSCSPISGHRSVSWYQQTPGQGLQFLFEYFSETQRNKGNFPGRFSGRQFSNSRSEMNVSTLELGDSALYLCASSLEGQPNEKLFFGSGTQLSVL.

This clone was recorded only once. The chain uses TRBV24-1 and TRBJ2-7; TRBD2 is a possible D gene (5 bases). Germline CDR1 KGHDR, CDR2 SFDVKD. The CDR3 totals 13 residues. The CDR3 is CTNEEVIDCVQYF. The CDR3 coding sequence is TGTACCAATGAGGAGGTAATTGATTGTGTGCAGTACTTC.

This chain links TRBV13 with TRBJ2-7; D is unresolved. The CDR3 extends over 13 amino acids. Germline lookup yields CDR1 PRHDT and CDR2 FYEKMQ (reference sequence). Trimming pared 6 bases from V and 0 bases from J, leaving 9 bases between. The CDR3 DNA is TGTGCCAGCAGTCCTGAGAGCTCCTACGAGCAGTACTTC. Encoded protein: CASSPESSYEQYF.

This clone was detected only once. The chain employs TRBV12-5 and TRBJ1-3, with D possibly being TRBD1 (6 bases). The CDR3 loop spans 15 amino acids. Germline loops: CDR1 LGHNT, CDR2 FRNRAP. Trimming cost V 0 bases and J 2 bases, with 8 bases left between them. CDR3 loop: CASGLVQGTGNTIYF. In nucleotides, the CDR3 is TGTGCTAGTGGTTTGGTCCAGGGGACTGGAAACACCATATATTTT.

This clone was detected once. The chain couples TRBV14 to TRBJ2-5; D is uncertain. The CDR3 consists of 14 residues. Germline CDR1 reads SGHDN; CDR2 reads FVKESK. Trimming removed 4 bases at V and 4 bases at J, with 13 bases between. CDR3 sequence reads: CASSRTTSGETQYF. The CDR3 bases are TGTGCCAGCAGCCGCACTACGTCGGGAGAGACCCAGTACTTC.

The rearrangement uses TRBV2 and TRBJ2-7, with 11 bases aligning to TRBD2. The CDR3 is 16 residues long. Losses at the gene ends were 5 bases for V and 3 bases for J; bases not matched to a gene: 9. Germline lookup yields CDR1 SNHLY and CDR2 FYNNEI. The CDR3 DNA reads TGTGCCAGCAGTTTCCCTATTAGCGGGGGGGACTACGAGCAGTACTTC. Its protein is CASSFPISGGDYEQYF.

Written as DNA, the CDR3 is TGTGCCAGCAGTTTACTGGGACTGTTTAATTCACCCCTCCACTTT. It yields the protein CASSLLGLFNSPLHF. The chain has TRBV28 and TRBJ1-6; D possibly corresponds to TRBD1 (5 bases). CDR1 is MDHEN and CDR2 is SYDVKM in the germline V gene. Between the trimmed V and J ends, which lost 2 bases and 6 bases, there was a span of 11 bases. This CDR3 contains 15 residues. The entire variable domain, with the rest obtained from reference TRBV28 and TRBJ1-6, is as follows: DVKVTQSSRYLVKRTGEKVFLECVQDMDHENMFWYRQDPGLGLRLIYFSYDVKMKEKGDIPEGYSVSREKKERFSLILESASTNQTSMYLCASSLLGLFNSPLHFGNGTRLTVT.

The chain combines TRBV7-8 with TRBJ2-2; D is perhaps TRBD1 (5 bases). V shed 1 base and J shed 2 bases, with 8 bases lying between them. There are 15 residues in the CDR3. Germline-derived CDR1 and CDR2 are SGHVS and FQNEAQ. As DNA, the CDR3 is TGTGCCAGCAGCTTAGTGGACATTAACACCGGGGAGCTGTTTTTT. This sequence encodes CASSLVDINTGELFF.

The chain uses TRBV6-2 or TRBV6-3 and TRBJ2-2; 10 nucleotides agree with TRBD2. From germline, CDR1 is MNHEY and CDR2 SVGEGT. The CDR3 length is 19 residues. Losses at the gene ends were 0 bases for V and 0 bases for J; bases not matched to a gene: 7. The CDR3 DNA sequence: TGTGCCAGCAGTTACTCGATTGAGCTAGCGGGGGCGAACACCGGGGAGCTGTTTTTT. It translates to CASSYSIELAGANTGELFF.

The CDR3 loop reads CASSIVQGIAKNIQYF. CDR3 DNA sequence: TGTGCCAGTAGTATAGTGCAGGGGATAGCCAAAAACATTCAGTACTTC. This rearrangement joins TRBV19 to TRBJ2-4, with D possibly being TRBD1 (6 bases). Trimming stripped 1 base from V and 0 bases from J, with 10 bases between. The CDR3 loop spans 16 amino acids. Germline V gene data show CDR1 as LNHDA and CDR2 as SQIVND (reference sequence).

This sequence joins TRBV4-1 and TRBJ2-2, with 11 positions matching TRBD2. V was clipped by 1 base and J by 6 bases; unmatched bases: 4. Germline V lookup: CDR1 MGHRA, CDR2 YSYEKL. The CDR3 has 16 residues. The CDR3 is CASSQGLAGRSGELFF. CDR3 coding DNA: TGCGCCAGCAGCCAAGGACTAGCGGGGAGGTCCGGGGAGCTGTTTTTT.

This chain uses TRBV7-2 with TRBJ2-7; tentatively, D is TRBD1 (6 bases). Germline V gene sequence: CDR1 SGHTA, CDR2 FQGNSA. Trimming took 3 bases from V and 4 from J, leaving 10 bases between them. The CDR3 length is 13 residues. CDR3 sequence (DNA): TGTGCCAGCAGCTTCGCTACAGGGTACGAGCAGTACTTC. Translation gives CASSFATGYEQYF.

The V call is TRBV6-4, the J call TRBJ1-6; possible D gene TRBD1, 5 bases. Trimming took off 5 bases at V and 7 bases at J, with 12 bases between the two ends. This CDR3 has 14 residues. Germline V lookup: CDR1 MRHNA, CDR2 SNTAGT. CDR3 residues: CASSPGFGNSPLHF. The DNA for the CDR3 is TGTGCCAGCAGTCCAGGGTTCGGGAATTCACCCCTCCACTTT.

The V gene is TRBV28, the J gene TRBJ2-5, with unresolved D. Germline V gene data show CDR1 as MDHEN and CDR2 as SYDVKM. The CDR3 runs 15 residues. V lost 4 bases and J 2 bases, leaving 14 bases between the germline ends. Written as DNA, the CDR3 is TGTGCCAGCAGTTCTCCCCCAGGTGATCAAGAGACCCAGTACTTC. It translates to CASSSPPGDQETQYF.

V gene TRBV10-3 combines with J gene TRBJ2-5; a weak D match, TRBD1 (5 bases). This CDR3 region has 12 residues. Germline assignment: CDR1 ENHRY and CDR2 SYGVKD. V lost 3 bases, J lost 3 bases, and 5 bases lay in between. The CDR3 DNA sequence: TGTGCCATCAGTGACAGGGAAGAGACCCAGTACTTC. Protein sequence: CAISDREETQYF.

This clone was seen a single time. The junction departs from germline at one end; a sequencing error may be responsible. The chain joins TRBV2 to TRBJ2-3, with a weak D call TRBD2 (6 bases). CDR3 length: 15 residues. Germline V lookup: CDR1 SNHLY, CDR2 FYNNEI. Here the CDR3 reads CASSEGDLPTDTQYF. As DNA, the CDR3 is TGTGCCAGCAGCGAAGGGGACTTACCTACAGATACGCAGTATTTT.

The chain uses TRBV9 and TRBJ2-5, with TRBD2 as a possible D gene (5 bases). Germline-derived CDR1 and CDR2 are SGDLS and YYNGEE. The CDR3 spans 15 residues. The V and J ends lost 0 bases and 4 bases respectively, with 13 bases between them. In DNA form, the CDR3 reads TGTGCCAGCAGCGTAGGTGTTCGGAGGTCAGAGACCCAGTACTTC. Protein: CASSVGVRRSETQYF.

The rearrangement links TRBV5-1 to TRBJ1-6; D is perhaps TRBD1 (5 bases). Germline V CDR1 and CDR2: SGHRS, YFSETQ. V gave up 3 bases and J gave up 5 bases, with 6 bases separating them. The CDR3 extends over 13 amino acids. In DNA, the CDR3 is TGCGCCAGCAGCTCGACAGATAATTCACCCCTCCACTTT. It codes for CASSSTDNSPLHF.

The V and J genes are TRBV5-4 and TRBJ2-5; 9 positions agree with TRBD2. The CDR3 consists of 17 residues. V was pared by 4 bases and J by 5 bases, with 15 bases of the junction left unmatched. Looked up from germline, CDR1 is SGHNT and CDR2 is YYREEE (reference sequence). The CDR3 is CASSDGGASGALETQYF. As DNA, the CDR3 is TGTGCCAGCAGCGACGGGGGGGCTAGCGGGGCTCTGGAGACCCAGTACTTC.

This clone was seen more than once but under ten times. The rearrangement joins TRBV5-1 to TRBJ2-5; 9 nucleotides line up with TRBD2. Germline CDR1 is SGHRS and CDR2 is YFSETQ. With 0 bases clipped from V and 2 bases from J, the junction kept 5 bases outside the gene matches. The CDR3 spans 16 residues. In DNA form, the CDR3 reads TGCGCCAGCAGCTTGGTCCCGGGACTAGCACAAGAGACCCAGTACTTC. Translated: CASSLVPGLAQETQYF. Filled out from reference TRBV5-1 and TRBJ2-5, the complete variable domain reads KAGVTQTPRYLIKTRGQQVTLSCSPISGHRSVSWYQQTPGQGLQFLFEYFSETQRNKGNFPGRFSGRQFSNSRSEMNVSTLELGDSALYLCASSLVPGLAQETQYFGPGTRLLVL.